The clone carrying this T cell receptor beta chain is categorized as medium-sized. These data are taken from a study of T cells in Graves' hyperthyroidism and ophthalmopathy. The CDR3 covers 15 residues. Germline CDR1 is SNHLY and CDR2 is FYNNEI. The ends were cut back, 6 bases at V and 0 bases at J, with 11 bases in the middle. It was RNA transcripts that yielded the amplified TCR beta CDR3 regions. In the first-round RT-PCR of the TCR CDR3, the HTBI primer set was used. TCRdb used MiXCR to reprocess the multiplex PCR reads, holding one entry per CDR3 protein. The data hold 20,000 to 30,000 distinct CDR3 sequences, with less than 45% observed a single time.

This TCR was sampled from a woman younger than 45 with Graves' hyperthyroidism. The chain couples TRBV2 to TRBJ2-2, with TRBD2 as a possible D gene (6 bases). Sample: blood. CDR3 in DNA: TGTGCCAGCAGCCCTAGCGCCCCGAACACCGGGGAGCTGTTTTTT. It is translated as CASSPSAPNTGELFF.